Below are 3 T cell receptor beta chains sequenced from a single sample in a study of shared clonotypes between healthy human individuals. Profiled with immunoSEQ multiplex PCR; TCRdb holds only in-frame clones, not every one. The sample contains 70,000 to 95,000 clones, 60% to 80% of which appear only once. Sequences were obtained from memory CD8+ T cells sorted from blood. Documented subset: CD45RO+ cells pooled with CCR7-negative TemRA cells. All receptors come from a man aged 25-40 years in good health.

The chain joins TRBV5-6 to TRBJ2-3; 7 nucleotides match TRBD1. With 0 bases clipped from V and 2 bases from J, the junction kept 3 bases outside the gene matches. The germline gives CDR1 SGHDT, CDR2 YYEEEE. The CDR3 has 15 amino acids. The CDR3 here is CASSLAQGITDTQYF. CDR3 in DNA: TGTGCCAGCAGCTTGGCACAGGGGATCACAGATACGCAGTATTTT.

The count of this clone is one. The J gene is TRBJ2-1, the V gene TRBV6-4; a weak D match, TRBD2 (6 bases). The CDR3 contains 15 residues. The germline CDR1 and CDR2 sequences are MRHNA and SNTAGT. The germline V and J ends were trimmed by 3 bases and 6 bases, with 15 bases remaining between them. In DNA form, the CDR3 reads TGTGCCAGCAGTGAAGCCGGGACTGCGATCAATGAGCAGTTCTTC. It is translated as CASSEAGTAINEQFF.

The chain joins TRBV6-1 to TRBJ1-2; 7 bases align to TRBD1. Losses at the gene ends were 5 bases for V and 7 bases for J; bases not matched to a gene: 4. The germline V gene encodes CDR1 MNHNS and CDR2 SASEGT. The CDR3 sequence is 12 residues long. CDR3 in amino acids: CASSPRQGGYTF. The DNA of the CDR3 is TGTGCCAGCAGTCCCCGACAGGGTGGCTACACCTTC.